Listed below are T cell receptor beta chains from one sample, sequenced in a study of blood T cell repertoires in COVID-19. Assay used: immunoSEQ multiplex PCR; TCRdb lists only in-frame clones, some missing. The sample yields just over 150,000 clones, just under 95% seen once. Sequencing was performed on peripheral blood. The receptor set was obtained from a woman between 50 and 59 years old with acute or convalescent COVID-19. Both conserved end residues are part of each CDR3. A D gene is named only where the DNA matches it firmly. Size is omitted from some rows. Given values are once, few, many or a class for expanded clones.

D,size,V,J,DNA,CDR3
.,.,TRBV11-2,TRBJ1-1,TGTGCCAGCAGCTCAGGACAGAACACTGAAGCTTTCTTT,CASSSGQNTEAFF
TRBD1,.,TRBV5-6,TRBJ2-1,TGTGCCAGCACACTCGGACAGGCCGGGTACAATGAGCAGTTCTTC,CASTLGQAGYNEQFF
TRBD2,.,TRBV9,TRBJ2-2,TGTGCCAGCCGCGGGAGCGGGAGGGGTAGTACCGGGGAGCTGTTTTTT,CASRGSGRGSTGELFF
.,.,TRBV3-1/TRBV3-2,TRBJ2-2,TGTGCCAGCAGCCATGCCGGACACCCCACCGGGGAGCTGTTTTTT,CASSHAGHPTGELFF
TRBD1,.,TRBV18,TRBJ2-6,TGTGCCAGCTCACGAGTACAGGGGAACTCTGGGGCCAACGTCCTGACTTTC,CASSRVQGNSGANVLTF
TRBD2,.,TRBV3-1/TRBV3-2,TRBJ2-7,TGTGCCAGCAGCCGCAGTCCGGGTAGCGGGGCCTCCTCCTACGAGCAGTACTTC,CASSRSPGSGASSYEQYF
.,.,TRBV9,TRBJ2-2,TGTGCCAGCAGCGTAGATGGTCGGAGGACCGGGGAGCTGTTTTTT,CASSVDGRRTGELFF
.,.,TRBV7-9,TRBJ1-1,TGTGCCAGCACCCAGGGTGGAACGACTGAAGCTTTCTTT,CASTQGGTTEAFF
TRBD1,.,TRBV7-9,TRBJ1-4,TGTGCCAGCAGCCACACAGGGGATGTGAATCTGAATGAAAAACTGTTTTTT,CASSHTGDVNLNEKLFF
.,.,TRBV19,TRBJ1-2,TGTGCCAGTAGTATAACCACTGGGAGGCTAACTCAGGCTGGCTACACCTTC,CASSITTGRLTQAGYTF
.,.,TRBV4-3,TRBJ1-4,TGCGCCAGCAGCCAATCTACAGGGAAACTGCTACCTAATGAAAAACTGTTTTTT,CASSQSTGKLLPNEKLFF
TRBD2,few,TRBV6-4,TRBJ2-3,TGTGCCAGCAGTCCTTGGGCGGGAGAAGGAGATACGCAGTATTTT,CASSPWAGEGDTQYF
.,.,TRBV2,TRBJ2-2,TGTGCCAGCAGCGAGATTAGAAACACCGGGGAGCTGTTTTTT,CASSEIRNTGELFF
.,.,TRBV21-1,TRBJ1-2,TGTGCCAGCAGCAAAGTAGAGGGCCGTCCCGGCTACACCTTC,CASSKVEGRPGYTF
TRBD1,once,TRBV28,TRBJ2-1,TGTGCCAGCAGTATCCCCGGGACAGACGCCTACAATGAGCAGTTCTTC,CASSIPGTDAYNEQFF
TRBD2,once,TRBV7-6,TRBJ2-5,TGTGCCAGCGCTTGGCAGCGGGGGGCTCAAGAGACCCAGTACTTC,CASAWQRGAQETQYF
TRBD1,.,TRBV6-1,TRBJ1-5,TGTGCCAGCAGTGGGTCCCAGGGGGACCCTCGACAGCCCCAGCATTTT,CASSGSQGDPRQPQHF
TRBD1,.,TRBV11-2,TRBJ2-7,TGTGCCAGCAGCTTCGGGACAGACTACGAGCAGTACTTC,CASSFGTDYEQYF
TRBD1,.,TRBV19,TRBJ2-7,TGTGCCACGCAAACGGACAGGGCTTCCCACGAGCAGTACTTC,CATQTDRASHEQYF
.,.,TRBV19,TRBJ1-2,TGTGCCAGTAGTATAGTTAGCGGCAGCTATGGCTACACCTTC,CASSIVSGSYGYTF
TRBD1,.,TRBV7-3,TRBJ2-1,TGTGCCAGCAGTCCCGGGACAGGGTCGAATGAGCAGTTCTTC,CASSPGTGSNEQFF
TRBD2,.,TRBV5-6,TRBJ2-1,TGTGCCAGCAGCTTCGGGACTAGCGAGGATGAGCAGTTCTTC,CASSFGTSEDEQFF
.,few,TRBV13,TRBJ2-2,TGTGCCAGCAGCACGACTAGGATTTGGACGAACACCGGGGAGCTGTTTTTT,CASSTTRIWTNTGELFF
TRBD2,.,TRBV19,TRBJ2-2,TGTGCCAGTAGTATAGATCGGACTAGCGGGAGATCCGGGGAGCTGTTTTTT,CASSIDRTSGRSGELFF
.,.,TRBV29-1,TRBJ1-5,TGCAGCGTTGGCGGGGGCGGCAATCAGCCCCAGCATTTT,CSVGGGGNQPQHF
.,once,TRBV3-1/TRBV3-2,TRBJ2-7,TGTGCCAGCAGCCAGACAGGAAGAAGCTCCTACGAGCAGTACTTC,CASSQTGRSSYEQYF
TRBD1,.,TRBV7-9,TRBJ2-6,TGTGCCAGCAGCTCACTCACTACAGGGGTAGGGGCCAACGTCCTGACTTTC,CASSSLTTGVGANVLTF
TRBD1,once,TRBV30,TRBJ2-7,TGTGCCTGGGTAGGGACAGGGGTTACCTACGAGCAGTACTTC,CAWVGTGVTYEQYF
TRBD1,.,TRBV19,TRBJ1-4,TGTGCCAGTAGAGACAGGGGAGCGCAAAAACTGTTTTTT,CASRDRGAQKLFF
TRBD1,.,TRBV28,TRBJ1-5,TGTGCCAGCAGCCGGGACAGGGGTTACATTAGCAATCAGCCCCAGCATTTT,CASSRDRGYISNQPQHF
.,.,TRBV7-2,TRBJ2-1,TGTGCCAGCAGCTTAAGCAGGTCAAGCTCCTACAATGAGCAGTTCTTC,CASSLSRSSSYNEQFF
.,.,TRBV7-3,TRBJ2-3,TGTGCCAGCAGCTTAGCGGGCCCCACAGATACGCAGTATTTT,CASSLAGPTDTQYF
.,.,TRBV20-1,TRBJ2-7,TGCAGTGCGAGGGACTCCTACGAGCAGTACTTC,CSARDSYEQYF
TRBD1,once,TRBV3-1/TRBV3-2,TRBJ2-1,TGTGCCAGCAGCCAAGTGACCGGGACAGCTTACAATGAGCAGTTCTTC,CASSQVTGTAYNEQFF
.,.,TRBV27,TRBJ2-1,TGTGCCAGCAGTTCAACCTCGACAGGACACAATGAGCAGTTCTTC,CASSSTSTGHNEQFF
.,.,TRBV19,TRBJ1-1,TGTGCCAGTAGTGAAACAGGGTACACTGAAGCTTTCTTT,CASSETGYTEAFF
.,.,TRBV21-1,TRBJ1-5,TGTGCCAGCAGCAAAGGGGGGCAGAGAGGTCAGCCCCAGCATTTT,CASSKGGQRGQPQHF
.,.,TRBV12-3/TRBV12-4,TRBJ1-2,TGTGCCAGCAGTTTAAGGACAAACTACACCTTC,CASSLRTNYTF
.,once,TRBV29-1,TRBJ1-1,TGCAGCGTTCCGCAGGGCACTGAAGCTTTCTTT,CSVPQGTEAFF
TRBD1,.,TRBV19,TRBJ1-1,TGTGCCAGTAGTCGGACAGGGGGCAACACTGAAGCTTTCTTT,CASSRTGGNTEAFF
.,.,TRBV24-1,TRBJ2-3,TGTGCCACCAGTGATTCACCCGTGGGGACTTCACCCACAGATACGCAGTATTTT,CATSDSPVGTSPTDTQYF
.,.,TRBV10-3,TRBJ2-2,TGTGCCATCAGCCCGGGACTTATGAACACCGGGGAGCTGTTTTTT,CAISPGLMNTGELFF
.,.,TRBV28,TRBJ1-1,TGTGCCAGCAGTTTAACAGGATATGAAGCTTTCTTT,CASSLTGYEAFF
.,.,TRBV28,TRBJ2-3,TGTGCCAGCATGACCGGGCAGGGTTTCACAGATACGCAGTATTTT,CASMTGQGFTDTQYF
.,.,TRBV7-9,TRBJ1-2,TGTGCCAGCAGCTTAAGAGGGTATAGCTATGGCTACACCTTC,CASSLRGYSYGYTF
.,.,TRBV30,TRBJ1-6,TGTGCCATCAATGGGGGGGTACAAGGGAATTCACCCCTCCACTTT,CAINGGVQGNSPLHF